This note documents a single T cell receptor beta chain sequence. The antigen remains undetermined. The record originates from a study of shared clonotypes between healthy human individuals. The study's findings and limits: Naive subsets tended to show greater estimated richness than memory subsets. Exclusively blood specimens were collected; tissue repertoires likely differ. For naive CD4 cells, approximately 4.7% of clonotypes were shared across a handful of donors.

Assay: immunoSEQ multiplex PCR; the TCRdb copy retains only in-frame clones and omits some. The sample has some 1,400,000 clones; about 96% are singletons. This CDR3 comprises 15 residues. The ends were cut back, 1 base at V and 4 bases at J, with 11 bases in the middle. Germline CDR1 SGHTA, CDR2 FQGNSA. The study separated CD4+ cells into CD45RA+ naive and CD45RA-negative memory subsets. The specimen sequenced was naive CD4+ T cells sorted from blood. Stated subset: CD45RA+ positively selected. The rearrangement links TRBV7-2 to TRBJ2-1; tentative D call: TRBD1 (5 bases). The sequence was obtained from a man aged 30-40 years in good health. The CDR3 protein is CASSLGGRQYNEQFF. The CDR3 nucleotides are TGTGCCAGCAGCTTAGGGGGCCGTCAGTACAATGAGCAGTTCTTC.